The 10 T cell receptor beta chains below all came from one sample that was sequenced in a study of early T cells in non-severe SARS-CoV-2 infection. MiXCR was run by TCRdb on the 5' RACE reads, yielding one entry per CDR3 protein. The profile covers about 33,000 distinct CDR3 sequences, with 5% appearing a single time and about 14% taken by the ten largest. The sequenced sample consisted of whole blood. The receptors were sampled from an adult who was a healthcare worker with PCR-confirmed SARS-CoV-2 infection or an uninfected control (not recorded which).

This clonotype was seen ten or more times. The CDR3 DNA follows: TGTGCCTGGAGTGGGGGGCAAGGTAATTCACCCCTCCACTTT. Translation: CAWSGGQGNSPLHF. This rearrangement joins TRBV30 to TRBJ1-6, with D maybe TRBD1 (6 bases). Germline lookup yields CDR1 GTSNPN and CDR2 SVGIG (reference sequence). The V end lost 1 base, the J end lost 6 bases, and 10 bases lay between the germline ends. CDR3 length equals 14 residues.

Here the CDR3 reads CASSTMPGQQETQYF. In DNA form, the CDR3 reads TGTGCCAGTAGTACAATGCCGGGACAGCAAGAGACCCAGTACTTC. This sequence joins TRBV19 and TRBJ2-5; 7 positions agree with TRBD1. Trimming took 4 bases from V and 2 from J; bases not matched to a gene: 7. The CDR3 is made up of 15 amino acids. Germline lookup yields CDR1 LNHDA and CDR2 SQIVND (reference sequence). The full variable domain, with the rest looked up from reference TRBV19 and TRBJ2-5, is DGGITQSPKYLFRKEGQNVTLSCEQNLNHDAMYWYRQDPGQGLRLIYYSQIVNDFQKGDIAEGYSVSREKKESFPLTVTSAQKNPTAFYLCASSTMPGQQETQYFGPGTRLLVL.

This chain connects TRBV5-1 to TRBJ2-7; possible D gene TRBD2, 5 bases. In germline, CDR1 is SGHRS, CDR2 YFSETQ. V lost 3 bases to trimming and J lost 2 bases, with 12 bases between them. The CDR3 is 14 amino acids. CDR3 in DNA: TGCGCCAGCAGCTCGGACCCCGGGGCCTACGAGCAGTACTTC. Protein: CASSSDPGAYEQYF. Based on the CDR3 plus reference TRBV5-1 and TRBJ2-7, the full variable domain is KAGVTQTPRYLIKTRGQQVTLSCSPISGHRSVSWYQQTPGQGLQFLFEYFSETQRNKGNFPGRFSGRQFSNSRSEMNVSTLELGDSALYLCASSSDPGAYEQYFGPGTRLTVT.

The table lists this clonotype with many counts. The J gene is TRBJ1-4, the V gene TRBV6-6; D gene ambiguous. Germline V lookup: CDR1 MNHNY, CDR2 SVGAGI (reference sequence). V lost 6 bases and J 7 bases, leaving 15 bases between the germline ends. This CDR3 has 14 residues. CDR3 nucleotide sequence: TGTGCCAGCAGACGACTCCCTATTGGTGAAAAACTGTTTTTT. The encoded protein is CASRRLPIGEKLFF.

This clonotype came up a few times. For the CDR3, the DNA is TGTGCCAGCAGTAACGGACAGGGCAGAGGAGCTCCAACGCAGTATTTT. Its protein product is CASSNGQGRGAPTQYF. The chain has TRBV6-6 and TRBJ2-3, with 8 bases identical to TRBD1. V dropped 5 bases and J dropped 9; count of bases not matched to a gene: 16. The CDR3 is made up of 16 amino acids. CDR1 MNHNY and CDR2 SVGAGI come from the germline V gene (reference sequence).

The chain uses TRBV12-3 or TRBV12-4 and TRBJ1-2, with D possibly TRBD1 on 5 matching bases. The CDR3 has 13 residues. V was cut by 6 bases and J by 4 bases, with 12 bases left in between. The CDR3 loop reads CASRRDGTYGYTF. The CDR3 coding sequence is TGTGCCAGCAGGCGGGACGGGACCTATGGCTACACCTTC.

The chain recombines TRBV7-7 with TRBJ2-1, with TRBD1 as a possible D gene (6 bases). CDR3 length: 16 residues. The germline V gene encodes CDR1 SSHAT and CDR2 FNYEAQ (reference sequence). V was pared by 5 bases and J by 6 bases, with 20 bases between. The CDR3 DNA sequence: TGTGCCAGCAGCCCCTTCCTGTCACAGGGTTCCAATGAGCAGTTCTTC. Amino acids: CASSPFLSQGSNEQFF.

This clonotype was seen a handful of times. The chain is built from TRBV7-9 and TRBJ1-2; tentatively, D is TRBD1 (5 bases). Trimming took off 10 bases at V and 4 bases at J, with 16 bases between the two ends. CDR1 is SEHNR, CDR2 FQNEAQ, per germline (reference sequence). This CDR3 comprises 13 residues. In DNA form, the CDR3 reads TGTGCCACCCTGCGGGAGGGGCCCTATGGCTACACCTTC. Its protein product is CATLREGPYGYTF.

The genes are TRBV7-9 and TRBJ2-5, with TRBD1 as a possible D gene (5 bases). The V end was cut by 8 bases, the J end by 2 bases, with 6 bases between. The CDR3 runs 11 residues. The V gene's germline CDR1 is SEHNR and CDR2 FQNEAQ (reference sequence). CDR3 protein: CASQGQETQYF. The CDR3 coding sequence is TGTGCCAGCCAGGGACAAGAGACCCAGTACTTC. The variable domain in full, with the rest retrieved from reference TRBV7-9 and TRBJ2-5, is DTGVSQNPRHKITKRGQNVTFRCDPISEHNRLYWYRQTLGQGPEFLTYFQNEAQLEKSRLLSDRFSAERPKGSFSTLEIQRTEQGDSAMYLCASQGQETQYFGPGTRLLVL.

The sample holds many counts of this clonotype. The gene calls are TRBV7-6 and TRBJ2-1; D gene ambiguous. This CDR3 is 13 amino acids long. Trimming shortened V by 1 base and J by 9 bases, and 10 bases separated the two germline ends. The germline CDR1 and CDR2 sequences are SGHVS and FNYEAQ. CDR3 sequence: CASSLVGLSEQFF. In DNA, the CDR3 is TGTGCCAGCAGCTTAGTGGGATTGAGTGAGCAGTTCTTC.